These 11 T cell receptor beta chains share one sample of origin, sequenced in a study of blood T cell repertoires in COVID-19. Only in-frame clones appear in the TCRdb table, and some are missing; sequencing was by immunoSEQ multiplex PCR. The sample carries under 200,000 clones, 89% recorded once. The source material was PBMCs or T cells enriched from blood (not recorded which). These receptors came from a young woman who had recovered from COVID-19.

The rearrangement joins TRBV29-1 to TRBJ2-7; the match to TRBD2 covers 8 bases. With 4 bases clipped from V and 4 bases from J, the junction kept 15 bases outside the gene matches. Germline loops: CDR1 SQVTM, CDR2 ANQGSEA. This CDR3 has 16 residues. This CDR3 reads CSVGFRGGGRIYEQYF. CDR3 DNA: TGCAGCGTTGGGTTTCGTGGCGGCGGGAGGATTTACGAGCAGTACTTC.

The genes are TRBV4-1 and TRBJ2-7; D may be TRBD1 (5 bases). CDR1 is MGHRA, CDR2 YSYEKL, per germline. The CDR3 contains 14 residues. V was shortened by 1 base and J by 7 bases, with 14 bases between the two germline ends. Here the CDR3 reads CASSQGGASYEQYF. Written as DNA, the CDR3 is TGCGCCAGCAGCCAAGGGGGCGCATCTTATGAGCAGTACTTC.

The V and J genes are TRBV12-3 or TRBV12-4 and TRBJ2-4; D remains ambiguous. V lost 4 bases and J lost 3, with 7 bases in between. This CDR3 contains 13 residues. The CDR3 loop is CASSWAFKNIQYF. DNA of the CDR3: TGTGCCAGCAGTTGGGCCTTCAAAAACATTCAGTACTTC.

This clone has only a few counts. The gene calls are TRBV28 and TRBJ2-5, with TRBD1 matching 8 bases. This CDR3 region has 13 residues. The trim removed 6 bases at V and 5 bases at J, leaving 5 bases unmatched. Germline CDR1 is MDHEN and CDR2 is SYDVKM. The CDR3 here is CASRSTGVETQYF. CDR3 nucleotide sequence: TGTGCCAGCAGGTCGACAGGGGTGGAGACCCAGTACTTC.

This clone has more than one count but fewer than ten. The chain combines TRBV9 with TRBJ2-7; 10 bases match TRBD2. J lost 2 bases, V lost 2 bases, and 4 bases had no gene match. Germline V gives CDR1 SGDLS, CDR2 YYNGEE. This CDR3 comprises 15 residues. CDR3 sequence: CASSVGGTSAYEQYF. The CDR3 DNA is TGTGCCAGCAGCGTGGGGGGGACTAGCGCCTACGAGCAGTACTTC.

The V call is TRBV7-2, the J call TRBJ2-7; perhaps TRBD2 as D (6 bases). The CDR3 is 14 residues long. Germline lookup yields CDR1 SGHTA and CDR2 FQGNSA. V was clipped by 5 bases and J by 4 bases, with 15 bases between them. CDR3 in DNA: TGTGCCAGCAGCCCGTTGGGACTCTTTTACGAGCAGTACTTC. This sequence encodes CASSPLGLFYEQYF.

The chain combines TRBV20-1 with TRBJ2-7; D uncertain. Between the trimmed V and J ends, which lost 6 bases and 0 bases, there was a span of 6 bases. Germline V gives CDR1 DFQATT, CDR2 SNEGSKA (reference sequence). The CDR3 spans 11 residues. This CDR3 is CSAYSSYEQYF. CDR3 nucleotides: TGCAGTGCCTACAGCTCCTACGAGCAGTACTTC.

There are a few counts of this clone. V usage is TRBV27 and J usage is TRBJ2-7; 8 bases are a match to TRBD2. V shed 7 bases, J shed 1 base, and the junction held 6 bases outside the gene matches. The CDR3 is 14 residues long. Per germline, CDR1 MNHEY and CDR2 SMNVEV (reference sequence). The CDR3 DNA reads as TGTGCCAGCATAAGGCGGGAGGAGTCCTACGAGCAGTACTTC. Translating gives CASIRREESYEQYF.

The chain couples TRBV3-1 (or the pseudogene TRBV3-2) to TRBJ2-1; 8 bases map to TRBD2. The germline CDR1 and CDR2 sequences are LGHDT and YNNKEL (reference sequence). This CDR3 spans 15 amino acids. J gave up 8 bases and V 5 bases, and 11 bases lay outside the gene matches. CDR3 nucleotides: TGTGCCAGCAGCTCCCGGGCGGGAGGTATACATGAGCAGTTCTTC. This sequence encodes CASSSRAGGIHEQFF.

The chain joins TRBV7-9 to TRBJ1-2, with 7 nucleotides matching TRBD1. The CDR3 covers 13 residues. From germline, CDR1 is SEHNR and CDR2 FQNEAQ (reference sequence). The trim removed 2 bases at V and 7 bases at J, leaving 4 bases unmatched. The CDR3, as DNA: TGTGCCAGCAGCTTAAAGGGGGCCGGTGGCTACACCTTC. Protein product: CASSLKGAGGYTF.

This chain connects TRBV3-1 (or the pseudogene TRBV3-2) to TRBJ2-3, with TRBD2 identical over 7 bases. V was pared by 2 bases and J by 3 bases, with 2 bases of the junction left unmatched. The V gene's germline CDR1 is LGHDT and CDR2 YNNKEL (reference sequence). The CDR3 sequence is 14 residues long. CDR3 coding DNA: TGTGCCAGCAGCCAAATCGGGGGGACAGATACGCAGTATTTT. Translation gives CASSQIGGTDTQYF.